Listed below are T cell receptor beta chains from one sample, sequenced in a study of T cells in Graves' hyperthyroidism and ophthalmopathy. One entry per CDR3 protein, called by TCRdb with MiXCR from the multiplex PCR reads. The sample contains hundreds of thousands of distinct CDR3 sequences, 14% of which appear only once. Sequencing input: blood. The receptors stem from a young woman with Graves' hyperthyroidism. CDR3s include the opening cysteine and the closing phenylalanine or tryptophan. Fields, in order: CDR3 protein, CDR3 length, V gene, D gene. A D gene is named only where the DNA matches it firmly.

CDR3 protein: CASSENHNFGDTQYF
CDR3 length: 15
V gene: TRBV6-1
D gene: NA

CDR3 protein: CASRPGRGTGEQYF
CDR3 length: 14
V gene: TRBV6-1
D gene: NA

CDR3 protein: CASSLWGAADTQYF
CDR3 length: 14
V gene: TRBV27
D gene: NA

CDR3 protein: CSARPGQGAETQYF
CDR3 length: 14
V gene: TRBV20-1
D gene: TRBD1

CDR3 protein: CASSFWLGERSYNEQFF
CDR3 length: 17
V gene: TRBV7-9
D gene: NA

CDR3 protein: CAISPERSQETQYF
CDR3 length: 14
V gene: TRBV10-3
D gene: NA

CDR3 protein: CASTPTGPANYGYTF
CDR3 length: 15
V gene: TRBV6-1
D gene: NA

CDR3 protein: CASRGQGGTEAFF
CDR3 length: 13
V gene: TRBV6-2/TRBV6-3
D gene: TRBD1

CDR3 protein: CAWSGLTRSQNLYEQYF
CDR3 length: 17
V gene: TRBV30
D gene: NA

CDR3 protein: CASSRLATSGRATVAGELFF
CDR3 length: 20
V gene: TRBV27
D gene: TRBD2

CDR3 protein: CASSQDSYYGYTF
CDR3 length: 13
V gene: TRBV4-3
D gene: NA

CDR3 protein: CASSSGGAYEQYF
CDR3 length: 13
V gene: TRBV2
D gene: NA

CDR3 protein: CASSFLGWGQGTYEQYF
CDR3 length: 17
V gene: TRBV28
D gene: TRBD1

CDR3 protein: CASTPGRWTEAFF
CDR3 length: 13
V gene: TRBV19
D gene: NA

CDR3 protein: CSARDQGGWIPEQYF
CDR3 length: 15
V gene: TRBV20-1
D gene: TRBD2

CDR3 protein: CASSATGIGDTQYF
CDR3 length: 14
V gene: TRBV9
D gene: TRBD1

CDR3 protein: CASQGLAGPYEQYF
CDR3 length: 14
V gene: TRBV5-1
D gene: TRBD2

CDR3 protein: CASSRAWGSPGNAIYF
CDR3 length: 16
V gene: TRBV27
D gene: NA

CDR3 protein: CASSLGTGLNYGYTF
CDR3 length: 15
V gene: TRBV4-1
D gene: TRBD1

CDR3 protein: CASSRTPPQGAYEQYF
CDR3 length: 16
V gene: TRBV7-6
D gene: TRBD1

CDR3 protein: CASSRPLGLFDEQFF
CDR3 length: 15
V gene: TRBV14
D gene: NA

CDR3 protein: CASSLASGGPYEQYF
CDR3 length: 15
V gene: TRBV7-9
D gene: TRBD2

CDR3 protein: CASSPTGTGTGAYEQYF
CDR3 length: 17
V gene: TRBV4-1
D gene: TRBD1

CDR3 protein: CASSILGGYEQYF
CDR3 length: 13
V gene: TRBV19
D gene: NA

CDR3 protein: CASSYSVLAGYEQYF
CDR3 length: 15
V gene: TRBV6-2/TRBV6-3
D gene: TRBD2

CDR3 protein: CASSPSQGENTQYF
CDR3 length: 14
V gene: TRBV11-2
D gene: TRBD1

CDR3 protein: CSVVATHSGNTIYF
CDR3 length: 14
V gene: TRBV29-1
D gene: NA

CDR3 protein: CSAGGSPYEQYF
CDR3 length: 12
V gene: TRBV20-1
D gene: NA

CDR3 protein: CASMGQSTDTQYF
CDR3 length: 13
V gene: TRBV2
D gene: NA

CDR3 protein: CSASGTRLNYEQYF
CDR3 length: 14
V gene: TRBV20-1
D gene: NA

CDR3 protein: CASSLGPGQGHYTF
CDR3 length: 14
V gene: TRBV5-1
D gene: TRBD1

CDR3 protein: CASSQKLALPPWNYEQYF
CDR3 length: 18
V gene: TRBV18
D gene: TRBD2

CDR3 protein: CASSFQGSDTEAFF
CDR3 length: 14
V gene: TRBV5-1
D gene: NA

CDR3 protein: CAWRHPVRFWSGYTF
CDR3 length: 15
V gene: TRBV30
D gene: NA

CDR3 protein: CASSPPGLALQETQYF
CDR3 length: 16
V gene: TRBV7-9
D gene: TRBD2

CDR3 protein: CASETSGGGLKQYF
CDR3 length: 14
V gene: TRBV6-1
D gene: TRBD2

CDR3 protein: CASSVARGYNEQFF
CDR3 length: 14
V gene: TRBV2
D gene: NA

CDR3 protein: CASTAGATYDNEQFF
CDR3 length: 15
V gene: TRBV5-1
D gene: NA

CDR3 protein: CASSLLAGGIPNEQFF
CDR3 length: 16
V gene: TRBV12-3/TRBV12-4
D gene: TRBD2

CDR3 protein: CASSQAGLETQYF
CDR3 length: 13
V gene: TRBV28
D gene: NA

CDR3 protein: CASSQRVQGLNTEAFF
CDR3 length: 16
V gene: TRBV3-1
D gene: NA

CDR3 protein: CASSPKGDQPQHF
CDR3 length: 13
V gene: TRBV7-9
D gene: NA

CDR3 protein: CASSLTNHYEQYF
CDR3 length: 13
V gene: TRBV6-1
D gene: NA

CDR3 protein: CASSLVWAGNSPLHF
CDR3 length: 15
V gene: TRBV5-1
D gene: NA

CDR3 protein: CASSLHSGRVPHEQYF
CDR3 length: 16
V gene: TRBV7-9
D gene: TRBD2

CDR3 protein: CAWARTLSFTDTQYF
CDR3 length: 15
V gene: TRBV30
D gene: NA

CDR3 protein: CSASLGQSKGGYTF
CDR3 length: 14
V gene: TRBV20-1
D gene: NA

CDR3 protein: CASEATTGGVSEQYF
CDR3 length: 15
V gene: TRBV27
D gene: TRBD1

CDR3 protein: CASSNRDRTYNEQFF
CDR3 length: 15
V gene: TRBV6-1
D gene: TRBD1

CDR3 protein: CASSSSVGWDTQYF
CDR3 length: 14
V gene: TRBV7-2
D gene: NA

CDR3 protein: CASSVDSGLNTEAFF
CDR3 length: 15
V gene: TRBV9
D gene: NA

CDR3 protein: CASSQAVYQSGTPLHF
CDR3 length: 16
V gene: TRBV4-2
D gene: NA

CDR3 protein: CAWSSATAGTQYF
CDR3 length: 13
V gene: TRBV30
D gene: NA